This T cell receptor beta chain was retrieved from a study of cytomegalovirus exposure and HLA in healthy donors. Primers: 60 Vbeta forward and 13 Jbeta reverse. Assay: immunoSEQ multiplex PCR; the TCRdb copy retains only in-frame clones and omits some. The sample carries 90,000 to 130,000 clones, about 70% recorded once. The germline V gene encodes CDR1 MNHNS and CDR2 SASEGT. Trimming pared 3 bases from V and 0 bases from J, leaving 5 bases between. The CDR3 is 13 residues long. The sample comprised PBMCs. This receptor was taken from a woman in her twenties or thirties in good health and CMV-seronegative. This sequence joins TRBV6-1 and TRBJ1-1; D is unclear. CDR3 loop: CASSDQMNTEAFF. CDR3 in DNA: TGTGCCAGCAGTGATCAGATGAACACTGAAGCTTTCTTT.